The clone carrying this TCR beta chain was counted many times. Its cognate antigen is unknown. As for time point: persistent/refractory GD, antithyroid drugs over 5 years with positive TRAb. Extracted RNA from PBMCs served as the source of the TCR library. The record originates from a study of regulatory T cells in long-lasting Graves disease. Findings of the study overall: The sample size was small, and this may have reduced accuracy. Persistent Graves' cases showed lower TCR diversity than newly diagnosed cases. Fewer public clonotypes were shared by new patients (over 950) than by persistent patients (roughly 2,500).

For TCR beta, libraries came from iRepertoire HTBI primers and Arm-PCR of CDR3 regions. One entry per CDR3 protein results from TCRdb running MiXCR on the multiplex PCR reads. The sample shows hundreds of thousands of distinct CDR3 sequences, around a fifth of them seen only once. The receptor's source is a female donor with Graves disease. This specimen consisted of peripheral blood mononuclear cells (PBMCs), obtained when the disease was refractory, from a patient treated with antithyroid drugs.

The CDR3 protein is CAWSRTMNTEAFF. In nucleotides, the CDR3 is TGTGCCTGGAGTAGGACCATGAACACTGAAGCTTTCTTT. The chain joins TRBV30 to TRBJ1-1; no clear D. Germline V gene lookup returns CDR1 GTSNPN and CDR2 SVGIG (reference sequence). V was cut by 2 bases and J by 0 bases, with 7 bases left in between. There are 13 residues in the CDR3. The full variable domain, with the rest looked up from reference TRBV30 and TRBJ1-1, is SQTIHQWPATLVQPVGSPLSLECTVEGTSNPNLYWYRQAAGRGLQLLFYSVGIGQISSEVPQNLSASRPQDRQFILSSKKLLLSDSGFYLCAWSRTMNTEAFFGQGTRLTVV.